These 27 T cell receptor beta chains came from one sample sequenced in a study of post-analysis software for immune sequencing data (dated by TCRdb to between 2014 and 2017). The research as a whole found: Patients showed significantly higher frequencies than controls for about 5 TRBV segments, among them TRBV5-6, TRBV5-1 and TRBV20-1.

Their recognized antigens are unknown. The receptor library was made with PCR. The instrument given in TCRdb is Illumina HiSeq 2500. To reduce PCR and sequencing biases, unique molecular identifiers were incorporated into the TCR beta cDNA libraries. The public reads were reanalyzed by TCRdb: fastp trimming at Q25, MiXCR alignment, in-frame beta chains only. Each entry merges the rows of one CDR3 protein and shows their most common DNA and genes. The sample table lists about 540,000 distinct CDR3 sequences, around a third of them with a count of one. The ten largest account for approximately 6% of the sample. The sample taken for sequencing was blood. The origin of the receptors is a girl aged 2 to 17 with multiple sclerosis.

This clonotype was seen a handful of times. The chain carries TRBV6-5 and TRBJ2-1; D assignment may be TRBD1 or TRBD2 (6 bases each). Germline CDR1 and CDR2: MNHEY and SVGAGI. The V end was cut by 6 bases, the J end by 4 bases, with 13 bases between. The CDR3 is 14 amino acids. CDR3 amino acids: CASSVEGGYNEQFF. As DNA, the CDR3 is TGTGCCAGCAGCGTCGAGGGGGGTTACAATGAGCAGTTCTTC.

V usage is TRBV6-2 or TRBV6-3 and J usage is TRBJ1-1, with D perhaps TRBD1 (5 bases). The CDR3 contains 16 residues. V was shortened by 3 bases and J by 5 bases, with 19 bases between the two germline ends. Germline V gene lookup returns CDR1 MNHEY and CDR2 SVGEGT. CDR3 nucleotides: TGTGCCAGCAGTTATGTTCGCGGCAGGGCGAGGACTGAAGCTTTCTTT. Amino acid sequence: CASSYVRGRARTEAFF.

The chain couples TRBV28 to TRBJ2-5; TRBD2 aligns across 9 bases. The J segment lost 3 bases and the V segment lost 1 base, leaving 3 bases of the junction unmatched. This CDR3 has 15 amino acids. Germline V CDR1 and CDR2: MDHEN, SYDVKM. CDR3 nucleotide sequence: TGTGCCAGCAGTTTATCCCCTAGCGGGGAAGAGACCCAGTACTTC. Translating it yields CASSLSPSGEETQYF.

In this sample, this clonotype turned up a few times. The chain has TRBV5-1 and TRBJ2-5; possibly TRBD2 for D (6 bases). The germline V gene encodes CDR1 SGHRS and CDR2 YFSETQ. V was cut by 0 bases and J by 2 bases, with 8 bases left in between. This CDR3 contains 14 residues. This CDR3 is CASSLGDLQETQYF. In DNA, the CDR3 is TGCGCCAGCAGCTTGGGGGACTTACAAGAGACCCAGTACTTC.

This clonotype was recorded a few times. The chain combines TRBV9 with TRBJ2-3, with D maybe TRBD2 (5 bases). This CDR3 spans 14 amino acids. V was clipped by 4 bases and J by 4 bases, with 13 bases between them. Germline V lookup: CDR1 SGDLS, CDR2 YYNGEE. CDR3 nucleotide sequence: TGTGCCAGCAGCACCCGGACTGTCCCAGATACGCAGTATTTT. The encoded protein is CASSTRTVPDTQYF.

A remark on this clonotype: Relative to the germline gene, one junction end is altered; a read error may explain this. The chain carries TRBV13 and TRBJ2-5; 9 bases agree with TRBD2. CDR1 and CDR2 from the germline V gene are PRHDT and FYEKMQ (reference sequence). The CDR3 covers 15 residues. The CDR3 DNA reads as TGTGCCAGCAGTTTAGCGGGGGATAGACAAGAGGCCCAGTACTTC. This sequence encodes CASSLAGDRQEAQYF.

V is TRBV20-1 and J is TRBJ2-5; 7 bases match TRBD2. The V gene end was trimmed by 0 bases and the J gene end by 1 base; junction bases not matched to a gene: 5. The CDR3 length is 15 residues. In germline, CDR1 is DFQATT, CDR2 SNEGSKA (reference sequence). The CDR3 DNA reads TGCAGTGCTAGAGATCAAGCGGGATCCCAAGAGACCCAGTACTTC. Translating gives CSARDQAGSQETQYF.

This clonotype was seen more than once but under ten times. The V and J genes are TRBV29-1 and TRBJ1-4; 11 bases align to TRBD1. The J segment lost 7 bases and the V segment lost 4 bases, leaving 2 bases of the junction unmatched. Germline V gene lookup returns CDR1 SQVTM and CDR2 ANQGSEA. This CDR3 contains 13 residues. Written as DNA, the CDR3 is TGCAGCGTTGCGGGGACAGGGGGTGAAAAACTGTTTTTT. The encoded protein is CSVAGTGGEKLFF.

This clonotype appeared a few times. The rearrangement links TRBV20-1 to TRBJ2-5; D is uncertain. The CDR3 extends over 13 amino acids. The V end lost 0 bases, the J end lost 2 bases, and 7 bases lay between the germline ends. The germline V gene encodes CDR1 DFQATT and CDR2 SNEGSKA (reference sequence). CDR3 bases: TGCAGTGCTAGAGATTCACTACAAGAGACCCAGTACTTC. Encoded protein: CSARDSLQETQYF.

V usage is TRBV29-1 and J usage is TRBJ2-5; D unclear. The V end lost 4 bases, the J end lost 3 bases, and 9 bases lay between the germline ends. This CDR3 is 12 amino acids long. Germline V lookup: CDR1 SQVTM, CDR2 ANQGSEA. CDR3 in DNA: TGCAGCGTTGTCGGAGACAAAGAGACCCAGTACTTC. This codes for CSVVGDKETQYF. The full variable domain, in which reference TRBV29-1 and TRBJ2-5 provide the parts outside the CDR3, is SAVISQKPSRDICQRGTSLTIQCQVDSQVTMMFWYRQQPGQSLTLIATANQGSEATYESGFVIDKFPISRPNLTFSTLTVSNMSPEDSSIYLCSVVGDKETQYFGPGTRLLVL.

This clonotype was counted a few times. The chain links TRBV20-1 to TRBJ2-3, with D perhaps matching TRBD1 or TRBD2 (5 bases each). V shed 1 base and J shed 4 bases, with 18 bases lying between them. The CDR3 consists of 16 residues. Germline assignment: CDR1 DFQATT and CDR2 SNEGSKA (reference sequence). The CDR3 region is CSARGGIRRGADTQYF. CDR3 nucleotides: TGCAGTGCTAGAGGAGGGATTCGACGGGGCGCAGATACGCAGTATTTT.

This clonotype was found a few times. V is TRBV11-2 and J is TRBJ2-3; no reliable D call. Trimming removed 3 bases at V and 1 base at J, with 11 bases between. The CDR3 is 15 residues long. CDR1 SGHAT and CDR2 FQNNGV come from the germline V gene. The CDR3, as DNA: TGTGCCAGCAGCTTTAGTGGGGTTGGCACAGATACGCAGTATTTT. Translated, it gives CASSFSGVGTDTQYF.

As to this clonotype: Germline is not matched at one junction end, which may reflect a read error. The rearrangement uses TRBV28 and TRBJ2-5; no clear D gene. Looked up from germline, CDR1 is MDHEN and CDR2 is SYDVKM. The CDR3 consists of 11 residues. CDR3 loop: CTSSLRETQYF. The CDR3 nucleotides are TGTACCAGCAGTCTCCGGGAGACCCAGTACTTC.

The chain joins TRBV7-2 to TRBJ2-5; the D gene is possibly TRBD1 (5 bases). CDR3 length: 15 amino acids. The V end lost 2 bases, the J end lost 11 bases, and 21 bases lay between the germline ends. Germline-derived CDR1 and CDR2 are SGHTA and FQGNSA. CDR3 loop: CASSLRNGQGNEQYF. CDR3 coding DNA: TGTGCCAGCAGCTTACGCAATGGGCAGGGCAATGAGCAGTACTTC. The full variable domain, completed using reference TRBV7-2 and TRBJ2-5, is GAGVSQSPSNKVTEKGKDVELRCDPISGHTALYWYRQSLGQGLEFLIYFQGNSAPDKSGLPSDRFSAERTGGSVSTLTIQRTQQEDSAVYLCASSLRNGQGNEQYFGPGTRLLVL.

The chain is built from TRBV25-1 and TRBJ1-1; no clear D. V was cut by 4 bases and J by 3 bases, with 6 bases left in between. The germline V gene encodes CDR1 MGHDK and CDR2 SYGVNS. This CDR3 has 12 amino acids. In nucleotides, the CDR3 is TGTGCCAGCAGTGGAAGCCACACTGAAGCTTTCTTT. It is translated as CASSGSHTEAFF. Drawing the rest from reference TRBV25-1 and TRBJ1-1, the complete variable domain is EADIYQTPRYLVIGTGKKITLECSQTMGHDKMYWYQQDPGMELHLIHYSYGVNSTEKGDLSSESTVSRIRTEHFPLTLESARPSHTSQYLCASSGSHTEAFFGQGTRLTVV.

This clonotype was counted only a few times. This chain joins TRBV20-1 and TRBJ2-4, with 12 bases lining up with TRBD2. CDR3 length: 15 amino acids. After removal of 2 bases from V and 13 bases from J, the junction contained 12 bases not matched to a gene. Germline V gene data show CDR1 as DFQATT and CDR2 as SNEGSKA (reference sequence). The CDR3 DNA follows: TGCAGTGCTAGACTGACTAGCGGGGGATACAATGAGCAGTACTTC. Translation gives CSARLTSGGYNEQYF.

This chain uses TRBV7-2 with TRBJ2-4, with 7 bases fitting TRBD1. The J call may be faulty, since TRBJ2-7 better matches the DNA end. Looked up from germline, CDR1 is SGHTA and CDR2 is FQGNSA. The CDR3 runs to 16 residues. DNA of the CDR3: TGTGCCAGCAGCCCTCCCAGGTTAACAGGGGCCAACGAGCAGTACTTC. Translation: CASSPPRLTGANEQYF.

Regarding this clonotype: One end of the junction fails to match germline, which may point to a read error. This chain connects TRBV5-1 to TRBJ1-1; unclear D gene. Germline V gene lookup returns CDR1 SGHRS and CDR2 YFSETQ. The CDR3 extends over 14 amino acids. CDR3 bases: TGCGCCAGCGGCTTAAGGGCTGAGAACACTGAAGCTTTCTTT. Its protein is CASGLRAENTEAFF. The variable domain in full, with the rest retrieved from reference TRBV5-1 and TRBJ1-1, is KAGVTQTPRYLIKTRGQQVTLSCSPISGHRSVSWYQQTPGQGLQFLFEYFSETQRNKGNFPGRFSGRQFSNSRSEMNVSTLELGDSALYLCASGLRAENTEAFFGQGTRLTVV.

This clonotype is a singleton in its sample. This sequence joins TRBV10-1 and TRBJ1-1, with D possibly being TRBD1 (6 bases). Trimming cost V 1 base and J 0 bases, with 9 bases left between them. Looked up from germline, CDR1 is WNHNN and CDR2 is SYGVQD (reference sequence). This CDR3 contains 15 residues. This chain's CDR3 is CASSEYRAMNTEAFF. Here the CDR3 DNA reads TGCGCCAGCAGTGAGTACAGGGCAATGAACACTGAAGCTTTCTTT.

This clonotype was observed a handful of times. This chain joins TRBV7-9 and TRBJ2-7; 7 bases fit TRBD1. Trimming removed 4 bases from V and 3 bases from J; junction bases left unmatched: 6. Germline CDR1 and CDR2: SEHNR and FQNEAQ (reference sequence). CDR3 length: 14 residues. CDR3 bases: TGTGCCAGCAGCTACGCGACAGGGAACTACGAGCAGTACTTC. Translation: CASSYATGNYEQYF.

This clonotype has just a few counts. V gene TRBV3-1 combines with J gene TRBJ1-2; 7 bases are shared with TRBD1. From germline, CDR1 is LGHDT and CDR2 YNNKEL (reference sequence). The CDR3 has 16 amino acids. Trimming at V came to 0 bases and at J to 2 bases, leaving 6 bases not matched to a gene. CDR3 amino acids: CASSQDRGTANYGYTF. As DNA, the CDR3 is TGTGCCAGCAGCCAAGATCGAGGGACAGCCAACTATGGCTACACCTTC.

This clonotype was detected once. This rearrangement joins TRBV4-1 to TRBJ1-5, with D hard to call. Trimming took off 0 bases at V and 2 bases at J, with 11 bases between the two ends. The length of the CDR3 is 16 residues. Germline V CDR1 and CDR2: MGHRA, YSYEKL. The CDR3 reads CASSQDSGIGNQPQHF. The CDR3 DNA is TGCGCCAGCAGCCAAGACTCCGGCATTGGCAATCAGCCCCAGCATTTT.

The table lists this clonotype with a few counts. The chain is built from TRBV4-2 and TRBJ2-5; 8 bases fit TRBD2. The J segment lost 5 bases and the V segment lost 1 base, leaving 3 bases of the junction unmatched. The CDR3 extends over 14 amino acids. The germline V gene encodes CDR1 LGHNA and CDR2 YNFKEQ. CDR3 nucleotides: TGTGCCAGCAGCCAAGTCCGGGGGGGGGAGACCCAGTACTTC. Translated: CASSQVRGGETQYF.

This chain connects TRBV11-1 to TRBJ1-4; D is ambiguous. Germline assignment: CDR1 SGHAT and CDR2 FQDESV (reference sequence). The germline V and J ends were trimmed by 2 bases and 2 bases, with 9 bases remaining between them. The CDR3 sequence is 15 residues long. CDR3 loop: CASSLQVTTNEKLFF. In nucleotides, the CDR3 is TGTGCCAGCAGCTTACAAGTTACCACTAATGAAAAACTGTTTTTT.

This clonotype was found a few times. The gene calls are TRBV20-1 and TRBJ1-2; tentative D call: TRBD1 (5 bases). Trimming pared 4 bases from V and 8 bases from J, leaving 20 bases between. The V gene's germline CDR1 is DFQATT and CDR2 SNEGSKA (reference sequence). The CDR3 is made up of 14 amino acids. The chain's CDR3 is CSAISLGQGDGYTF. The CDR3, as DNA: TGCAGTGCTATTTCGCTAGGACAAGGTGACGGCTACACCTTC.

The rearrangement uses TRBV7-2 and TRBJ1-5, with TRBD1 matching over 7 bases. Germline V gene data show CDR1 as SGHTA and CDR2 as FQGNSA. Trimming took 2 bases from V and 7 from J; bases not matched to a gene: 8. The CDR3 runs to 15 residues. The CDR3 DNA reads TGTGCCAGCAGCTTAACAAGCGACAGGGAACAGCCCCAGCATTTT. Encoded protein: CASSLTSDREQPQHF. Using reference TRBV7-2 and TRBJ1-5 for the parts outside the CDR3, the full variable domain is GAGVSQSPSNKVTEKGKDVELRCDPISGHTALYWYRQSLGQGLEFLIYFQGNSAPDKSGLPSDRFSAERTGGSVSTLTIQRTQQEDSAVYLCASSLTSDREQPQHFGDGTRLSIL.

V is TRBV20-1 and J is TRBJ1-1; D not certain. The CDR3 consists of 14 residues. Germline values: CDR1 DFQATT, CDR2 SNEGSKA (reference sequence). Trimming stripped 0 bases from V and 1 base from J, with 9 bases between. The CDR3 DNA reads as TGCAGTGCTAGAGATTATCTCAGGAACACTGAAGCTTTCTTT. This sequence encodes CSARDYLRNTEAFF.